Below are 4 T cell receptor beta chains sequenced from a single sample in a study of T cells in Graves' hyperthyroidism and ophthalmopathy. TCR beta CDR3 region amplification was performed from RNA transcripts. First-round RT-PCR of the TCR CDR3 relied on the HTBI primer set. TCRdb ran MiXCR on the multiplex PCR reads and lists one entry per CDR3 protein. This table has approximately 510,000 distinct CDR3 sequences, around 50% appearing once. Sequencing used peripheral blood or thyroid tissue (not recorded which). Receptors originate from an adult woman with Graves' disease, either hyperthyroidism or ophthalmopathy (not recorded which).

The chain recombines TRBV28 with TRBJ2-7; D may be TRBD2 (7 bases). There are 12 residues in the CDR3. Germline V gives CDR1 MDHEN, CDR2 SYDVKM. Trimming shortened V by 6 bases and J by 9 bases, and 15 bases separated the two germline ends. The CDR3: CASSRAGHAQYF. The CDR3 region has the DNA TGTGCCAGCAGCCGAGCGGGACACGCGCAGTACTTC.

This clonotype came up many times. This sequence joins TRBV20-1 and TRBJ1-2; D gene unclear. This CDR3 has 12 residues. V lost 6 bases and J 6 bases, leaving 14 bases between the germline ends. Germline V gene lookup returns CDR1 DFQATT and CDR2 SNEGSKA (reference sequence). The CDR3 nucleotides are TGCAGTGCGCGGGCAGTGGATCATGGCTACACCTTC. Protein sequence: CSARAVDHGYTF.

The chain carries TRBV5-1 and TRBJ1-1; D is uncertain. The CDR3 is made up of 15 amino acids. Trimming removed 0 bases at V and 0 bases at J, with 9 bases between. Germline assignment: CDR1 SGHRS and CDR2 YFSETQ. CDR3 amino acids: CASSLAGNVNTEAFF. CDR3 nucleotide sequence: TGCGCCAGCAGCTTGGCCGGGAATGTGAACACTGAAGCTTTCTTT.

V gene TRBV5-1 combines with J gene TRBJ2-5; D gene unclear. Germline V gene sequence: CDR1 SGHRS, CDR2 YFSETQ. The V gene lost 4 bases and the J gene lost 4 bases, with 20 bases spanning the gap. The CDR3 contains 16 residues. CDR3 protein: CASSMPRLEWTETQYF. The CDR3 bases are TGCGCCAGCAGCATGCCTCGACTGGAATGGACAGAGACCCAGTACTTC.